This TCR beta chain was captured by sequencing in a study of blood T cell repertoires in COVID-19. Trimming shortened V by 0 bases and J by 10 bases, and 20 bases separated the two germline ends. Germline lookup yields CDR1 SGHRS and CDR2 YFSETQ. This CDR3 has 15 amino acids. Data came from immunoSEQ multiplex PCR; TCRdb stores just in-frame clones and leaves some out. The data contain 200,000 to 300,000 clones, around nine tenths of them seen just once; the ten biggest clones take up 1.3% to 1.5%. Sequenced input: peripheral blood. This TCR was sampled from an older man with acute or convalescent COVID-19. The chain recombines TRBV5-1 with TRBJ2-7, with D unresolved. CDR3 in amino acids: CASSLGNAALSTQYF. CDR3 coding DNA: TGCGCCAGCAGCTTGGGGAACGCGGCACTCTCTACTCAGTACTTC.